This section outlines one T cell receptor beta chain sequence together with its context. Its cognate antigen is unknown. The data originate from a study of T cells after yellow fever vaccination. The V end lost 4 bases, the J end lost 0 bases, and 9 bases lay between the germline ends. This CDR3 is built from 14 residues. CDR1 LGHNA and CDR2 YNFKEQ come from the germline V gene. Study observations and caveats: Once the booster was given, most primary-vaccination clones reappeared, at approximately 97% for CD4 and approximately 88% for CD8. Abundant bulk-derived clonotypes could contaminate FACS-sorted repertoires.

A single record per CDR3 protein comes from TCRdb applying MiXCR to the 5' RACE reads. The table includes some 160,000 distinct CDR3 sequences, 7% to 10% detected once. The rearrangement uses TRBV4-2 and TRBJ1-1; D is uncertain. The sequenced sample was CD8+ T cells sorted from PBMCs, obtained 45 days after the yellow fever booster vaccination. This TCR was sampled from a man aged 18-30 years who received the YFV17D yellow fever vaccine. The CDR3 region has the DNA TGTGCCAGCAGCCCCGGGTATATGAACACTGAAGCTTTCTTT. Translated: CASSPGYMNTEAFF.